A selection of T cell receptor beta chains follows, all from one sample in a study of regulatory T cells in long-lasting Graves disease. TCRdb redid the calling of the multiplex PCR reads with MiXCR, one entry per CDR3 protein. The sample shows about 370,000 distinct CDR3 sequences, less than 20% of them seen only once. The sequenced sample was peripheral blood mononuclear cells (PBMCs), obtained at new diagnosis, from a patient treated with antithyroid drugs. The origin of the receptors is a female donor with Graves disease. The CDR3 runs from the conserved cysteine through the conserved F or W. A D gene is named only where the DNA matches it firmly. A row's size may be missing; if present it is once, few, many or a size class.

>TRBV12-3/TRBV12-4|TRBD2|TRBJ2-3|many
CASSFSAGATDTQYF
TGTGCCAGCAGTTTCTCCGCGGGAGCCACAGATACGCAGTATTTT
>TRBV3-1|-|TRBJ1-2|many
CASSPWGPNYGYTF
TGTGCCAGCAGCCCATGGGGACCCAACTATGGCTACACCTTC
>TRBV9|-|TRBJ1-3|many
CASSPGNTIYF
TGTGCCAGCAGCCCTGGAAACACCATATATTTT
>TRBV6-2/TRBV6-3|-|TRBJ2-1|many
CASSYSGSPYNEQFF
TGTGCCAGCAGTTACTCCGGGAGTCCCTACAATGAGCAGTTCTTC
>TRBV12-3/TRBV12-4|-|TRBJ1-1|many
CASSYRGAAEAFF
TGTGCCAGCAGTTATCGAGGGGCGGCTGAAGCTTTCTTT
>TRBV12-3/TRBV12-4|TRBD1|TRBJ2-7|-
CASRRDRDQQYF
TGTGCCAGCAGACGTGACAGGGACCAGCAGTACTTC
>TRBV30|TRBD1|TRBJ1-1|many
CAWRSGGQGNTEAFF
TGTGCCTGGAGATCGGGGGGACAGGGGAACACTGAAGCTTTCTTT
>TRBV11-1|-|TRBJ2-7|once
CASSQERSDPYEQYF
TGTGCCAGCAGCCAAGAGAGGTCAGATCCCTACGAGCAGTACTTC
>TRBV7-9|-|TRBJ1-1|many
CASSLGAGGYTEAFF
TGTGCCAGCAGCTTAGGCGCCGGGGGATACACTGAAGCTTTCTTT
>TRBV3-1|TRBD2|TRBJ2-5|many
CASSQDLVSSGATQYF
TGTGCCAGCAGCCAAGACTTGGTGTCTAGCGGGGCGACCCAGTACTTC
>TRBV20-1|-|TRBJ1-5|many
CSAIVQLNQPQHF
TGCAGTGCTATAGTTCAGTTGAATCAGCCCCAGCATTTT
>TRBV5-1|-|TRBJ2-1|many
CASSLVGGASNEQFF
TGCGCCAGCAGCCTCGTGGGGGGGGCGAGCAATGAGCAGTTCTTC
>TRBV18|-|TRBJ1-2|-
CAGSSRGRIGPYTF
TGTGCCGGCTCATCCAGGGGTCGGATAGGTCCCTACACCTTC
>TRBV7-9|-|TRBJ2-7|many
CASSDEWVANEQYF
TGTGCCAGCAGCGACGAGTGGGTTGCAAACGAGCAGTACTTC
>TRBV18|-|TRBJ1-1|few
CASSPLRQLNTEAFF
TGTGCCAGCTCACCATTAAGACAGCTAAACACTGAAGCTTTCTTT
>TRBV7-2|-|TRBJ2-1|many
CASSAAGSSYNEQFF
TGTGCCAGCAGCGCGGCGGGTAGCTCCTACAATGAGCAGTTCTTC
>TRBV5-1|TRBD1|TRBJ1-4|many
CASSDRGNEKLFF
TGTGCCAGCAGTGACAGGGGTAATGAAAAACTGTTTTTT
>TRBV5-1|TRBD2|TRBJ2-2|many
CASSYRLAGPTNTGELFF
TGCGCCAGCAGCTACAGACTAGCGGGGCCTACGAACACCGGGGAGCTGTTTTTT
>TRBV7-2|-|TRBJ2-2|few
CASSLRGPFSGELFF
TGTGCCAGCAGCTTACGGGGGCCTTTTTCAGGGGAGCTGTTTTTT
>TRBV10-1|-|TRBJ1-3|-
CASSDRVNSGNTIYF
TGCGCCAGCAGTGATAGGGTGAACTCTGGAAACACCATATATTTT
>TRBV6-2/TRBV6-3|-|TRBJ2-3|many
CASSYSVLQPTDTQYF
TGTGCCAGCAGTTACTCGGTCCTTCAGCCCACAGATACGCAGTATTTT
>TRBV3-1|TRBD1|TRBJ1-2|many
CASSLRGRVGYTF
TGTGCCAGCAGCCTTAGGGGGCGGGTCGGCTACACCTTC
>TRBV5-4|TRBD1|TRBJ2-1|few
CASRIRDRVTDEQFF
TGTGCCAGCAGAATCCGGGACAGGGTAACGGATGAGCAGTTCTTC
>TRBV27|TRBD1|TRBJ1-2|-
CASRITGASFYGYTF
TGTGCCAGCAGAATAACAGGGGCCTCCTTCTATGGCTACACCTTC
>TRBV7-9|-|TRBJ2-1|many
CASSPAWRSSYNEQFF
TGTGCCAGCAGCCCAGCTTGGAGGTCGTCCTACAATGAGCAGTTCTTC
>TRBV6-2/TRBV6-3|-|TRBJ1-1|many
CASSGKRRDGNTEAFF
TGTGCCAGCAGTGGAAAAAGACGGGACGGTAACACTGAAGCTTTCTTT
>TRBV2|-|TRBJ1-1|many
CASSVMGGTEAFF
TGTGCCAGCAGTGTTATGGGGGGCACTGAAGCTTTCTTT
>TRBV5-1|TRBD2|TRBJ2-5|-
CASRPGTSGGAGRQETQYF
TGCGCCAGCAGACCCGGGACTAGCGGGGGGGCCGGGCGTCAAGAGACCCAGTACTTC
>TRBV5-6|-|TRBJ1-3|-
CASSHGPRWNTIYF
TGTGCCAGCAGCCACGGTCCTCGGTGGAACACCATATATTTT
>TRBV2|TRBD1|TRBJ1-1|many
CASSSDRGRHF
TGTGCCAGCAGTTCCGACAGGGGGCGGCACTTT
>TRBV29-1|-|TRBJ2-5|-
CSVDRIQETQYF
TGCAGCGTTGACAGAATACAAGAGACCCAGTACTTC
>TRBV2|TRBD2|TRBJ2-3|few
CASRELAGFTDTQYF
TGTGCCAGCAGGGAACTAGCGGGATTCACAGATACGCAGTATTTT
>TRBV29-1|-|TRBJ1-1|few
CSVGLDRNTEAFF
TGCAGCGTTGGTTTAGACAGGAACACTGAAGCTTTCTTT
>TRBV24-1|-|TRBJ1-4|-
CATPRQPATNEKLFF
TGTGCCACCCCTCGACAGCCGGCAACTAATGAAAAACTGTTTTTT
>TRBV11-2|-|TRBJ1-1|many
CASSSIGTEAFF
TGTGCCAGCAGCTCCATCGGGACTGAAGCTTTCTTT
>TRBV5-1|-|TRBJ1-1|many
CASSPRVGMNTEAFF
TGCGCCAGCAGCCCGCGTGTGGGGATGAACACTGAAGCTTTCTTT
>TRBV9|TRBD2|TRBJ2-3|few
CASSDGGGDLDTQYF
TGTGCCAGCAGCGACGGCGGGGGGGATTTAGATACGCAGTATTTT
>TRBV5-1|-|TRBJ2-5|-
CASSLSLSRETQYF
TGCGCCAGCAGCTTGAGTCTTTCGCGAGAGACCCAGTACTTC
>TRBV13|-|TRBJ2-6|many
CASSLGGSSGANVLTF
TGTGCCAGCAGCTTAGGCGGGTCCTCTGGGGCCAACGTCCTGACTTTC
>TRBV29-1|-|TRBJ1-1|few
CSVERTVNTEAFF
TGCAGCGTTGAAAGGACAGTGAACACTGAAGCTTTCTTT
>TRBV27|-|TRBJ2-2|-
CASSSASGELFF
TGTGCCAGCAGTTCCGCCTCCGGGGAGCTGTTTTTT
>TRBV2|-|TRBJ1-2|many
CASIGGVNGYTF
TGTGCCAGCATCGGGGGTGTTAATGGCTACACCTTC
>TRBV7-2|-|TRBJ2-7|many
CASSLAGEQYF
TGTGCCAGCAGCTTAGCTGGCGAGCAGTACTTC